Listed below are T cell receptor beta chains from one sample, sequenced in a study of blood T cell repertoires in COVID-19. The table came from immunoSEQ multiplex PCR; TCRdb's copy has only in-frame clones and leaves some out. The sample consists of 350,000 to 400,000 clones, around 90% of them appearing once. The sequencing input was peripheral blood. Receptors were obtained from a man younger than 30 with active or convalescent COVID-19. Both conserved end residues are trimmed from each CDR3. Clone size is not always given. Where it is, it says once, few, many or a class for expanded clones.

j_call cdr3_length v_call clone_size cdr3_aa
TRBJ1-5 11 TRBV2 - ASSTGMRQPQH
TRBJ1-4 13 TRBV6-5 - ASSYSRGGVEKLF
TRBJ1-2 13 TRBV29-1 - SVEDRGTTNYGYT
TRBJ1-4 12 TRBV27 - ASSSGGVGEKLF
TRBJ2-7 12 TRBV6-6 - ASSQGLAGVEQY
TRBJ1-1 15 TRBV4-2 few ASSQAVRQGAYTEAF
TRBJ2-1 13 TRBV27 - ASSSPPRVRDEQF
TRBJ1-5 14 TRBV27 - ASSPIGQGLPQPQH
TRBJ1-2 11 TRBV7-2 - ASSVTEGYGYT
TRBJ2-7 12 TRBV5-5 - ASSLSYSAYEQY
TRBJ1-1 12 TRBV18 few ASSQLRDSPGAF
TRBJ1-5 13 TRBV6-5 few ASSRTGGTNQPQH
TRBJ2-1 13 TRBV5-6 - ASSAGTSIYNEQF